These 24 T cell receptor beta chains share one sample of origin, sequenced in a study of shared clonotypes between healthy human individuals. Naive CD8 cells comprised CD45RO-negative, CCR7-positively selected cells, excluding terminally differentiated effector memory CD45RA+ cells. Generated by immunoSEQ multiplex PCR, the TCRdb table keeps only in-frame clones and is missing some. The sample carries hundreds of thousands of clones, about 96% recorded once. Sequencing was done on a sample of naive CD8+ T cells sorted from blood. Every receptor here comes from a woman in her 30s in good health.

The chain employs TRBV15 and TRBJ2-5, with D possibly being TRBD1 or TRBD2 (5 bases each). Trimming left V 0 bases short and J 2 bases short, with 13 bases between. There are 16 residues in the CDR3. Per germline, CDR1 LNHNV and CDR2 YYDKDF (reference sequence). This CDR3 is CATSRDSGATQETQYF. The CDR3 coding sequence is TGTGCCACCAGCAGAGATTCCGGGGCGACACAAGAGACCCAGTACTTC.

The chain employs TRBV27 and TRBJ2-2, with TRBD1 identical over 8 bases. CDR1 is MNHEY, CDR2 SMNVEV, per germline (reference sequence). There are 15 residues in the CDR3. The trim removed 6 bases at V and 4 bases at J, leaving 7 bases unmatched. CDR3 amino acids: CASRLGQVSTGELFF. The CDR3 nucleotides read TGTGCCAGCAGATTGGGACAGGTGTCCACCGGGGAGCTGTTTTTT.

This clone was found a few times. The rearrangement uses TRBV4-2 and TRBJ1-1; D not certain. The CDR3 is 14 amino acids. CDR1 LGHNA and CDR2 YNFKEQ come from the germline V gene. Between the trimmed V and J ends, which lost 2 bases and 6 bases, there was a span of 13 bases. The CDR3 protein is CASSQPLGIAEAFF. The CDR3, as DNA: TGTGCCAGCAGCCAACCTCTTGGGATCGCTGAAGCTTTCTTT.

The V call is TRBV7-9, the J call TRBJ1-2, with D hard to call. CDR3 length: 16 residues. Per germline, CDR1 SEHNR and CDR2 FQNEAQ (reference sequence). Trimming pared 1 base from V and 4 bases from J, leaving 16 bases between. CDR3 sequence reads: CASSLGGLDTIYGYTF. For the CDR3, the DNA is TGTGCCAGCAGCTTAGGAGGCCTTGACACCATCTATGGCTACACCTTC.

The V and J genes are TRBV27 and TRBJ2-3; 12 positions agree with TRBD2. The CDR3 is 13 amino acids. V lost 4 bases to trimming and J lost 9 bases; unmatched junction nucleotides: 2. Germline CDR1 and CDR2: MNHEY and SMNVEV (reference sequence). The CDR3 nucleotides read TGTGCCAGCAGTTCCGGACTAGCGGGAACGCAGTATTTT. Amino acid sequence: CASSSGLAGTQYF.

The rearrangement uses TRBV7-9 and TRBJ2-7; no reliable D call. Germline CDR1 reads SEHNR; CDR2 reads FQNEAQ (reference sequence). The CDR3 consists of 15 residues. V was clipped by 5 bases and J by 0 bases, with 14 bases between them. The CDR3: CASSPAYASSYEQYF. The CDR3 bases are TGTGCCAGCAGCCCGGCATACGCGAGCTCCTACGAGCAGTACTTC.

Comment on this clone: This sample also contains other DNA sequences that code for the same CDR3. CDR3 coding DNA: TGTGCCAGCAGTTTGGGGACTAGCGGGACTAATGAGCAGTTCTTC. Translation: CASSLGTSGTNEQFF. V gene TRBV27 combines with J gene TRBJ2-1, with 13 bases identical to TRBD2. With 3 bases clipped from V and 7 bases from J, the junction kept 3 bases outside the gene matches. CDR3 length equals 15 residues. CDR1 MNHEY and CDR2 SMNVEV come from the germline V gene (reference sequence).

The CDR3 loop is CASSPTGAGYEQYF. As DNA, the CDR3 is TGTGCCAGCAGTCCGACAGGGGCGGGATACGAGCAGTACTTC. J is TRBJ2-7 and V is TRBV27; 8 positions match TRBD1. CDR3 length: 14 residues. The V gene end was trimmed by 5 bases and the J gene end by 4 bases; junction bases not matched to a gene: 7. The germline gives CDR1 MNHEY, CDR2 SMNVEV (reference sequence).

A single count supports this clone. The CDR3 loop reads CASSPRLAGMNEQFF. The CDR3 DNA follows: TGCGCCAGCAGCCCCCGACTAGCGGGTATGAATGAGCAGTTCTTC. This rearrangement joins TRBV4-1 to TRBJ2-1; 10 nucleotides agree with TRBD2. Losses at the gene ends were 4 bases for V and 7 bases for J; bases not matched to a gene: 7. The germline CDR1 and CDR2 sequences are MGHRA and YSYEKL. The CDR3 spans 15 residues.

This clone was observed once. The chain couples TRBV27 to TRBJ1-4; D not certain. V was cut by 0 bases and J by 4 bases, with 9 bases left in between. The CDR3 has 15 amino acids. Per germline, CDR1 MNHEY and CDR2 SMNVEV (reference sequence). CDR3 nucleotide sequence: TGTGCCAGCAGTTTATCAGGCAGGATTAATGAAAAACTGTTTTTT. This translates into CASSLSGRINEKLFF.

This chain joins TRBV2 and TRBJ2-4; 8 bases match TRBD2. The CDR3 is made up of 17 amino acids. The trim removed 7 bases at V and 6 bases at J, leaving 17 bases unmatched. Germline-derived CDR1 and CDR2 are SNHLY and FYNNEI. The CDR3 protein is CASTPGYETTSGNIQYF. The CDR3 bases are TGTGCCAGCACTCCAGGGTATGAGACAACTAGCGGAAACATTCAGTACTTC.

This sequence joins TRBV19 and TRBJ1-4; D gene ambiguous. The CDR3 consists of 15 residues. Deletions cut 3 bases from V and 0 bases from J, with 8 bases between. Germline loops: CDR1 LNHDA, CDR2 SQIVND (reference sequence). The CDR3 protein is CASSIWGATNEKLFF. CDR3 bases: TGTGCCAGTAGTATCTGGGGTGCAACTAATGAAAAACTGTTTTTT.

The gene calls are TRBV6-5 and TRBJ2-7; D is unresolved. The CDR3 is 14 amino acids. Germline V gene sequence: CDR1 MNHEY, CDR2 SVGAGI. V dropped 6 bases and J dropped 5 bases, with 17 bases sitting between them. CDR3 bases: TGTGCCAGCAGCTCTCAATTCCGGCTGGACGAGCAGTACTTC. It is translated as CASSSQFRLDEQYF.

The CDR3 DNA sequence: TGTGCCAGCAGTTGGGCAGGGGGCACAGATACGCAGTATTTT. As protein: CASSWAGGTDTQYF. The chain carries TRBV28 and TRBJ2-3; D might be TRBD1 (6 bases). V lost 4 bases and J 1 base, leaving 9 bases between the germline ends. CDR1 and CDR2 (germline): MDHEN, SYDVKM. The CDR3 has 14 amino acids.

The J gene is TRBJ1-3, the V gene TRBV25-1; D remains ambiguous. Germline V lookup: CDR1 MGHDK, CDR2 SYGVNS. This CDR3 is 15 amino acids long. Trimming removed 3 bases at V and 0 bases at J, with 9 bases between. CDR3 in amino acids: CASSDPLSSGNTIYF. CDR3 DNA sequence: TGTGCCAGCAGTGATCCCCTGAGCTCTGGAAACACCATATATTTT.

CDR3 in amino acids: CASSVDRLAGDTGELFF. DNA of the CDR3: TGTGCCAGCAGCGTAGATCGACTAGCGGGAGACACCGGGGAGCTGTTTTTT. The chain employs TRBV9 and TRBJ2-2, with TRBD2 matching 12 bases. The CDR3 has 17 amino acids. Germline V lookup: CDR1 SGDLS, CDR2 YYNGEE. The ends lost 0 bases at V and 3 bases at J; junction bases unmatched: 3.

This chain uses TRBV2 with TRBJ2-5; no definite D call. The CDR3 runs 13 residues. V lost 6 bases to trimming and J lost 1 base, with 9 bases between them. Germline CDR1 reads SNHLY; CDR2 reads FYNNEI. The CDR3 reads CASRWTVQETQYF. The DNA of the CDR3 is TGTGCCAGCAGATGGACGGTCCAAGAGACCCAGTACTTC.

CDR3 coding DNA: TGTGCCAGCAGTTACGGTCAGCAAGAGACCCAGTACTTC. Translating gives CASSYGQQETQYF. This chain uses TRBV6-5 with TRBJ2-5, with D unresolved. V lost 2 bases, J lost 2 bases, and 6 bases lay in between. This CDR3 has 13 residues. Germline loops: CDR1 MNHEY, CDR2 SVGAGI.

This chain connects TRBV12-5 to TRBJ1-1; D call uncertain. Trimming shortened V by 1 base and J by 0 bases, and 6 bases separated the two germline ends. Germline V gene lookup returns CDR1 LGHNT and CDR2 FRNRAP. The CDR3 runs 14 residues. The chain's CDR3 is CASGLEGLNTEAFF. The CDR3 nucleotides are TGTGCTAGTGGTTTGGAGGGCTTGAACACTGAAGCTTTCTTT.

This clone was observed once. This chain connects TRBV4-1 to TRBJ1-6, with D possibly matching TRBD1 (6 bases). The ends were cut back, 1 base at V and 14 bases at J, with 18 bases in the middle. The CDR3 sequence is 15 residues long. Germline V CDR1 and CDR2: MGHRA, YSYEKL. CDR3 protein: CASSQGLRGQFTLHF. The CDR3 nucleotides read TGCGCCAGCAGCCAAGGATTAAGGGGACAATTCACCCTCCACTTT.

This clone was counted once. The genes are TRBV5-4 and TRBJ2-7; TRBD1 matches 8 bases. J lost 2 bases, V lost 4 bases, and 5 bases had no gene match. The germline V gene has CDR1 SGHNT and CDR2 YYREEE (reference sequence). The CDR3 has 14 amino acids. Written as DNA, the CDR3 is TGTGCCAGCAGCGCGGGGACAGGTCCCTACGAGCAGTACTTC. Its protein is CASSAGTGPYEQYF.

The chain employs TRBV7-9 and TRBJ1-2, with 10 bases aligning to TRBD1. V shed 5 bases and J 6 bases; nucleotides not matched to a gene: 9. Per germline, CDR1 SEHNR and CDR2 FQNEAQ (reference sequence). This CDR3 has 15 amino acids. As DNA, the CDR3 is TGTGCCAGCAGCGCCAGGGACAGGGGAGCGAATGGCTACACCTTC. It codes for CASSARDRGANGYTF.

The gene calls are TRBV14 and TRBJ2-1; 7 positions match TRBD1. The CDR3 extends over 16 amino acids. V was pared by 4 bases and J by 0 bases, with 6 bases of the junction left unmatched. Per germline, CDR1 SGHDN and CDR2 FVKESK. The DNA for the CDR3 is TGTGCCAGCAGCCGAGGACAGGCCAGCTCCTACAATGAGCAGTTCTTC. The encoded protein is CASSRGQASSYNEQFF. The full variable domain, with the rest looked up from reference TRBV14 and TRBJ2-1, is EAGVTQFPSHSVIEKGQTVTLRCDPISGHDNLYWYRRVMGKEIKFLLHFVKESKQDESGMPNNRFLAERTGGTYSTLKVQPAELEDSGVYFCASSRGQASSYNEQFFGPGTRLTVL.

The chain has TRBV27 and TRBJ2-2, with TRBD1 matching over 8 bases. This CDR3 is built from 15 residues. Trimming cost V 6 bases and J 5 bases; bases outside gene matches: 8. CDR1 is MNHEY, CDR2 SMNVEV, per germline (reference sequence). In DNA, the CDR3 is TGTGCCAGCAGCCATGGACAGGGTGGAACCGGGGAGCTGTTTTTT. Amino acid sequence: CASSHGQGGTGELFF.